A selection of T cell receptor beta chains follows, all from one sample in a study of blood T cell repertoires in COVID-19. This table comes from immunoSEQ multiplex PCR, and its TCRdb copy is limited to in-frame clones, with some not included. The table records about 180,000 clones, roughly 88% of them present only once. The source material was PBMCs or T cells enriched from blood (not recorded which). These receptors all stem from a woman aged 25-40 years who had recovered from COVID-19. Each CDR3 is given with its conserved first and last residue. The D gene is left open where the match is weak. Rows may omit the clone size; those that give it use once, few, many or a size class.

-,TRBV27,-,TRBJ1-2,CASSNSVVGYTF,TGTGCCAGCAGTAACAGTGTTGTTGGCTACACCTTC
-,TRBV9,once,TRBJ1-3,CASSASTGQGNTIYF,TGTGCCAGCAGCGCCTCAACAGGGCAAGGAAACACCATATATTTT
TRBD2,TRBV9,-,TRBJ2-7,CASSQAAGAVYEQYF,TGTGCCAGCAGCCAGGCGGCGGGAGCGGTTTACGAGCAGTACTTC
TRBD1,TRBV5-5,-,TRBJ2-7,CASSFPGQGVVEQYF,TGTGCCAGCAGCTTTCCGGGACAGGGGGTAGTCGAGCAGTACTTC
TRBD2,TRBV5-1,-,TRBJ2-3,CASHSGNTDTQYF,TGCGCCAGCCATAGCGGGAACACAGATACGCAGTATTTT
TRBD1,TRBV6-1,-,TRBJ2-3,CASSEGTGSTDTQYF,TGTGCCAGCAGTGAGGGGACAGGGAGCACAGATACGCAGTATTTT
-,TRBV30,-,TRBJ1-1,CAWSVRGRKNTEAFF,TGTGCCTGGAGTGTAAGGGGCCGGAAGAACACTGAAGCTTTCTTT
TRBD1,TRBV5-1,-,TRBJ1-1,CASSIGQGRTEAFF,TGCGCCAGCAGCATCGGACAGGGGAGGACTGAAGCTTTCTTT
TRBD2,TRBV25-1,-,TRBJ2-5,CASSVEGLAGETETQYF,TGTGCCAGCAGTGTTGAAGGACTAGCGGGAGAAACGGAGACCCAGTACTTC
TRBD2,TRBV19,-,TRBJ2-1,CASSTRTGGSSSYNEQFF,TGTGCCAGTAGTACCCGAACCGGGGGGTCGAGCTCCTACAATGAGCAGTTCTTC
TRBD1,TRBV5-6,-,TRBJ1-2,CASKGRDRESYGYTF,TGTGCCAGCAAGGGCCGGGACAGGGAAAGCTATGGCTACACCTTC
-,TRBV5-6,-,TRBJ2-1,CASSRTDYNEQFF,TGTGCCAGCAGCCGGACAGACTACAATGAGCAGTTCTTC
-,TRBV5-1,-,TRBJ2-5,CASSLAVPGETQYF,TGCGCCAGCAGCTTGGCGGTGCCCGGGGAGACCCAGTACTTC
-,TRBV7-9,-,TRBJ2-2,CASSRDGLENTGELFF,TGTGCCAGCAGCCGCGACGGGTTAGAGAACACCGGGGAGCTGTTTTTT
TRBD1,TRBV6-2/TRBV6-3,-,TRBJ2-1,CASSPYRGEQFF,TGTGCCAGCAGCCCCTACAGGGGTGAGCAGTTCTTC
TRBD1,TRBV2,-,TRBJ1-2,CASSERWTGWGYGYTF,TGTGCCAGCAGTGAACGGTGGACAGGTTGGGGCTATGGCTACACCTTC
TRBD1,TRBV7-2,once,TRBJ1-6,CASNGQGATSPLHF,TGTGCCAGCAATGGCCAGGGGGCGACTTCACCCCTCCACTTT
-,TRBV28,-,TRBJ2-7,CASSLQGPYEQYF,TGTGCCAGCAGTTTACAGGGCCCCTACGAGCAGTACTTC
TRBD2,TRBV7-2,-,TRBJ2-7,CASRPGGLREEYF,TGTGCCAGCAGGCCGGGGGGGCTACGAGAGGAGTACTTC
-,TRBV19,-,TRBJ2-1,CASSMRGLGEQFF,TGTGCCAGTAGTATGCGGGGGCTAGGTGAGCAGTTCTTC
-,TRBV7-9,-,TRBJ2-2,CASSSVSGGELFF,TGTGCCAGCAGCTCCGTTTCGGGGGGGGAGCTGTTTTTT
-,TRBV28,-,TRBJ1-5,CASSVLILTGNNQPQHF,TGTGCCAGCTCGGTACTGATTTTAACAGGGAACAATCAGCCCCAGCATTTT
-,TRBV24-1,-,TRBJ1-3,CATSDFWGRSSGNTIYF,TGTGCCACCAGTGACTTTTGGGGGAGGAGCTCTGGAAACACCATATATTTT
TRBD2,TRBV5-6,-,TRBJ2-7,CASSKGLAGAYEQYF,TGTGCCAGCAGTAAGGGACTAGCGGGAGCTTACGAGCAGTACTTC
TRBD1,TRBV6-5,-,TRBJ2-7,CASSYEGQGHEQYF,TGTGCCAGCAGTTACGAGGGACAGGGACACGAGCAGTACTTC
-,TRBV2,-,TRBJ1-2,CASSERTANHGYTF,TGTGCCAGCAGTGAACGGACAGCAAATCACGGCTACACCTTC
TRBD2,TRBV20-1,-,TRBJ2-7,CSARGGGEQYF,TGCAGTGCTAGAGGCGGGGGCGAGCAGTACTTC
-,TRBV9,-,TRBJ2-1,CASSVGGNRHNEQFF,TGTGCCAGCAGCGTAGGCGGGAATCGTCACAATGAGCAGTTCTTC
TRBD2,TRBV5-8,-,TRBJ2-3,CASSRGLAGSSGTDTQYF,TGTGCCAGCAGCCGGGGACTAGCGGGAAGCTCGGGCACAGATACGCAGTATTTT
TRBD1,TRBV7-3,-,TRBJ2-2,CASSPTGGGTGELFF,TGTGCCAGCAGCCCTACAGGGGGCGGCACCGGGGAGCTGTTTTTT
-,TRBV30,-,TRBJ1-5,CAWTAGGSNQPQHF,TGTGCCTGGACTGCCGGTGGTAGCAATCAGCCCCAGCATTTT
-,TRBV30,-,TRBJ1-1,CAWSQESGEYTEAFF,TGTGCCTGGAGTCAAGAATCGGGGGAGTACACTGAAGCTTTCTTT
TRBD1,TRBV18,-,TRBJ1-1,CASSPLGQATEAFF,TGTGCCAGCTCACCGCTGGGACAGGCCACTGAAGCTTTCTTT
-,TRBV6-1,-,TRBJ2-7,CASSDPYEQYF,TGTGCCAGCAGTGATCCATACGAGCAGTACTTC
-,TRBV5-6,-,TRBJ1-2,CASSSIFRVSRYGYTF,TGTGCCAGCAGCTCCATTTTCAGGGTTTCACGCTATGGCTACACCTTC
-,TRBV6-1,-,TRBJ2-7,CASSHSTGEQYF,TGTGCCAGCAGTCACAGTACTGGCGAGCAGTACTTC
-,TRBV6-5,once,TRBJ1-2,CASSYGGGEGYTF,TGTGCCAGCAGTTATGGAGGAGGAGAGGGCTACACCTTC